These 26 T cell receptor beta chains originate from one sample sequenced in a study of T cell changes during pregnancy in multiple sclerosis. Profiling relied on immunoSEQ multiplex PCR, and the TCRdb table lists in-frame clones only, not all of them. This sample has around 30,000 clones, with around 93% found just once. The specimen comprised CD4+ T cells from peripheral blood mononuclear cells, sampled in the second trimester of pregnancy. These receptors were collected from a female donor with multiple sclerosis, enrolled in a pregnancy study.

The rearrangement links TRBV28 to TRBJ2-7; 7 bases match TRBD2. The CDR3 runs 15 residues. Germline-derived CDR1 and CDR2 are MDHEN and SYDVKM. V lost 5 bases and J lost 3; bases outside the gene matches: 10. The CDR3 nucleotides read TGTGCCAGCAGTGGGCCTAGCGGTACAAACTACGAGCAGTACTTC. This codes for CASSGPSGTNYEQYF.

The chain recombines TRBV4-1 with TRBJ2-7; 11 bases line up with TRBD2. V dropped 1 base and J dropped 0; count of bases not matched to a gene: 5. This CDR3 is 17 amino acids long. CDR1 and CDR2 from the germline V gene are MGHRA and YSYEKL. The CDR3: CASSQAGTSGTSYEQYF. CDR3 DNA: TGCGCCAGCAGCCAAGCGGGGACTAGCGGCACCTCCTACGAGCAGTACTTC.

The CDR3 DNA reads TGTGCCTGGAGTCCCCGACGAACAGGGGAGCAGTTCTTC. It translates to CAWSPRRTGEQFF. This rearrangement joins TRBV30 to TRBJ2-1; D perhaps matches TRBD1 (6 bases). The germline V gene has CDR1 GTSNPN and CDR2 SVGIG (reference sequence). CDR3 length: 13 amino acids. V was pared by 2 bases and J by 10 bases, with 15 bases between.

This clone was detected only once. The rearrangement joins TRBV5-1 to TRBJ1-1; D gene unclear. Germline V gene sequence: CDR1 SGHRS, CDR2 YFSETQ. V was pared by 0 bases and J by 4 bases, with 25 bases between. The CDR3 extends over 19 amino acids. Here the CDR3 reads CASSLGIGLPTNPSTEAFF. The CDR3, as DNA: TGCGCCAGCAGCTTGGGGATCGGCCTCCCCACTAACCCGAGCACTGAAGCTTTCTTT.

V and J are TRBV7-3 and TRBJ2-3; weak D call: TRBD2 (5 bases). Trimming took off 5 bases at V and 3 bases at J, with 6 bases between the two ends. Germline values: CDR1 SGHTA, CDR2 FQGTGA. This CDR3 has 12 amino acids. CDR3 amino acids: CASSPGTDTQYF. In DNA form, the CDR3 reads TGTGCCAGCAGCCCGGGGACAGATACGCAGTATTTT.

This clone has a single count. The chain recombines TRBV30 with TRBJ2-7; a possible D gene is TRBD2 (7 bases). The CDR3 covers 12 residues. Germline lookup yields CDR1 GTSNPN and CDR2 SVGIG (reference sequence). The V gene lost 2 bases and the J gene lost 7 bases, with 12 bases spanning the gap. The CDR3 loop reads CAWSRGAKEQYF. In nucleotides, the CDR3 is TGTGCCTGGAGTCGGGGGGCAAAGGAGCAGTACTTC.

This chain uses TRBV6-1 with TRBJ2-2; maybe TRBD2 (5 bases). The ends were cut back, 4 bases at V and 0 bases at J, with 6 bases in the middle. Germline V gene sequence: CDR1 MNHNS, CDR2 SASEGT. CDR3 length: 14 residues. CDR3 sequence: CASSALANTGELFF. For the CDR3, the DNA is TGTGCCAGCAGTGCACTAGCGAACACCGGGGAGCTGTTTTTT.

V and J are TRBV5-5 and TRBJ2-1; 12 bases agree with TRBD2. The ends lost 4 bases at V and 9 bases at J; junction bases unmatched: 11. Germline-derived CDR1 and CDR2 are SGHKS and YYEKEE (reference sequence). This CDR3 is 16 amino acids long. The CDR3 DNA is TGTGCCAGCAGCCCCCCTAGACTAGCGGGAGCGGGTGAGCAGTTCTTC. Its translation is CASSPPRLAGAGEQFF.

CDR3: CASSLDLAEAFF. CDR3 nucleotides: TGCGCCAGCAGCCTAGATCTAGCTGAAGCTTTCTTT. V usage is TRBV5-1 and J usage is TRBJ1-1; D not resolved. Germline loops: CDR1 SGHRS, CDR2 YFSETQ. Trimming removed 4 bases from V and 6 bases from J, with 10 bases in between. This CDR3 spans 12 amino acids.

This rearrangement joins TRBV7-8 to TRBJ2-2; D gene unclear. There are 17 residues in the CDR3. The ends were cut back, 0 bases at V and 6 bases at J, with 17 bases in the middle. CDR1 is SGHVS and CDR2 is FQNEAQ in the germline V gene. The CDR3 is CASSLAMAGSFAGELFF. The CDR3 DNA is TGTGCCAGCAGCTTAGCGATGGCAGGATCTTTTGCCGGGGAGCTGTTTTTT.

This chain joins TRBV2 and TRBJ2-1; 7 bases match TRBD2. The J segment lost 7 bases and the V segment lost 2 bases, leaving 11 bases of the junction unmatched. The CDR3 consists of 16 residues. From germline, CDR1 is SNHLY and CDR2 FYNNEI. The CDR3 reads CASSERGGLGGNEQFF. The CDR3, as DNA: TGTGCCAGCAGTGAACGGGGCGGTTTGGGGGGGAATGAGCAGTTCTTC. The whole variable domain, filled in from reference TRBV2 and TRBJ2-1, reads EPEVTQTPSHQVTQMGQEVILRCVPISNHLYFYWYRQILGQKVEFLVSFYNNEISEKSEIFDDQFSVERPDGSNFTLKIRSTKLEDSAMYFCASSERGGLGGNEQFFGPGTRLTVL.

This chain joins TRBV6-5 and TRBJ2-7; D not resolved. The CDR3 length is 14 residues. V gave up 5 bases and J gave up 3 bases, with 14 bases separating them. Germline V gene sequence: CDR1 MNHEY, CDR2 SVGAGI. The CDR3 loop is CASSPPSQDYEQYF. CDR3 DNA sequence: TGTGCCAGCAGTCCCCCTTCGCAGGACTACGAGCAGTACTTC.

This clone appeared a single time. This chain uses TRBV6-5 with TRBJ1-3, with no clear D. In germline, CDR1 is MNHEY, CDR2 SVGAGI. The CDR3 sequence is 13 residues long. V was shortened by 4 bases and J by 0 bases, with 4 bases between the two germline ends. The CDR3 region is CASSSNSGNTIYF. The CDR3 DNA reads TGTGCCAGCAGTTCCAACTCTGGAAACACCATATATTTT.

The chain employs TRBV12-5 and TRBJ2-7; a weak D match, TRBD1 (7 bases). The germline gives CDR1 LGHNT, CDR2 FRNRAP. This CDR3 has 16 residues. Trimming left V 4 bases short and J 4 bases short, with 20 bases between. The CDR3 region has the DNA TGTGCTAGTGGTTCGACTCCGTCCAGGGGGGTTTACGAGCAGTACTTC. Translated, it gives CASGSTPSRGVYEQYF.

This chain joins TRBV14 and TRBJ2-1, with TRBD2 matching 12 bases. Germline V gene data show CDR1 as SGHDN and CDR2 as FVKESK. Trimming removed 4 bases from V and 4 bases from J; junction bases left unmatched: 8. CDR3 size: 17 residues. CDR3 amino acids: CASSLRRTSGMYNEQFF. In DNA, the CDR3 is TGTGCCAGCAGCCTCAGACGGACTAGCGGGATGTACAATGAGCAGTTCTTC.

The chain employs TRBV5-1 and TRBJ2-7, with D perhaps TRBD2 (7 bases). The CDR3 runs 14 residues. Germline V gives CDR1 SGHRS, CDR2 YFSETQ. Trimming took off 0 bases at V and 5 bases at J, with 12 bases between the two ends. The chain's CDR3 is CASSLEGGRDEQYF. In DNA form, the CDR3 reads TGCGCCAGCAGCTTGGAGGGGGGGCGGGACGAGCAGTACTTC.

The DNA for the CDR3 is TGTGCCAGCTCACCATTAGACTCCTATGGCTACACCTTC. Protein product: CASSPLDSYGYTF. The J gene is TRBJ1-2, the V gene TRBV18; D call uncertain. CDR1 is KGHSH and CDR2 is LQKENI in the germline V gene. The ends were cut back, 2 bases at V and 4 bases at J, with 8 bases in the middle. This CDR3 has 13 residues.

V and J are TRBV5-6 and TRBJ2-2; no definite D call. This CDR3 region has 17 residues. From germline, CDR1 is SGHDT and CDR2 YYEEEE. The V and J ends lost 1 base and 0 bases respectively, with 13 bases between them. In DNA, the CDR3 is TGTGCCAGCAGCTTGTGGTCTGGCATCCCGAACACCGGGGAGCTGTTTTTT. Encoded protein: CASSLWSGIPNTGELFF.

This clone was recorded once. This chain uses TRBV4-1 with TRBJ2-4, with 10 bases identical to TRBD1. Germline CDR1 is MGHRA and CDR2 is YSYEKL. The CDR3 extends over 18 amino acids. J lost 6 bases, V lost 7 bases, and 18 bases had no gene match. Written as DNA, the CDR3 is TGCGCCAGCACCCCAAGGGTTACCGGGACAGGGGTTGGAAACATTCAGTACTTC. Translating gives CASTPRVTGTGVGNIQYF.

The count of this clone is one. The chain has TRBV19 and TRBJ1-1, with 10 bases lining up with TRBD1. This CDR3 is 15 amino acids long. Unmatched junction bases numbered 7, after V lost 8 bases and J lost 1 base. Germline V lookup: CDR1 LNHDA, CDR2 SQIVND (reference sequence). The CDR3 nucleotides are TGTGCCAGTGGCTCAAGGACAGGGGGGAACACTGAAGCTTTCTTT. As protein: CASGSRTGGNTEAFF.

This chain joins TRBV14 and TRBJ2-7; D is unresolved. Trimming removed 1 base at V and 2 bases at J, with 9 bases between. Germline-derived CDR1 and CDR2 are SGHDN and FVKESK. The CDR3 runs to 14 residues. In nucleotides, the CDR3 is TGTGCCAGCAGCCAAGGAAGGCTAGCCTACGAGCAGTACTTC. Protein: CASSQGRLAYEQYF.

The CDR3 region has the DNA TGTGCCAGCAGACTAGCGGGAGTCGTCAATGAGCAGTTCTTC. Its translation: CASRLAGVVNEQFF. The rearrangement joins TRBV27 to TRBJ2-1; TRBD2 aligns across 11 bases. The CDR3 extends over 14 amino acids. J lost 6 bases, V lost 6 bases, and 4 bases had no gene match. Germline values: CDR1 MNHEY, CDR2 SMNVEV (reference sequence).

The J gene is TRBJ2-7, the V gene TRBV5-4; 12 bases fit TRBD2. The CDR3 covers 15 residues. The germline V gene has CDR1 SGHNT and CDR2 YYREEE (reference sequence). Losses at the gene ends were 2 bases for V and 6 bases for J; bases not matched to a gene: 6. The chain's CDR3 is CASSFRLAGAGEQYF. The DNA of the CDR3 is TGTGCCAGCAGCTTCCGACTAGCGGGGGCGGGCGAGCAGTACTTC.

This sequence joins TRBV18 and TRBJ2-1; the match to TRBD2 covers 9 bases. The CDR3 covers 16 residues. Germline CDR1 is KGHSH and CDR2 is LQKENI. Losses at the gene ends were 6 bases for V and 7 bases for J; bases not matched to a gene: 13. The CDR3 protein is CASSPQLASGKNEQFF. In DNA form, the CDR3 reads TGTGCCAGCTCCCCTCAGCTGGCTAGCGGGAAGAATGAGCAGTTCTTC.

V usage is TRBV7-9 and J usage is TRBJ1-3; D not certain. Germline CDR1 and CDR2: SEHNR and FQNEAQ (reference sequence). Trimming shortened V by 4 bases and J by 4 bases, and 11 bases separated the two germline ends. The CDR3 runs to 14 residues. CDR3 DNA sequence: TGTGCCAGCAGCTCCCCGCGTCGGGGAAACACCATATATTTT. This codes for CASSSPRRGNTIYF.

This chain connects TRBV7-2 to TRBJ2-7; D perhaps matches TRBD1 (6 bases). Trimming removed 5 bases at V and 6 bases at J, with 11 bases between. Germline values: CDR1 SGHTA, CDR2 FQGNSA. CDR3 length equals 12 residues. The CDR3: CASSSHRVEQYF. The CDR3 DNA follows: TGTGCCAGCAGCAGTCACAGGGTCGAGCAGTACTTC.